The clone carrying this T cell receptor (beta chain) showed up many times. Authors' methods: The authors estimated nucleated cell counts from reference gene primer amplification. Here immunoSEQ multiplex PCR was the method, and the copy in TCRdb shows in-frame clones only, minus some. The DNA gave D and trimming, while V, J and clone size come from that table. Of about 280,000 clones in the sample, roughly 90% were seen once. This sample is drawn from a study of blood T cell repertoires in COVID-19. Whole-study context: Some COVID-19 samples were acute and others convalescent; all came from the United States, Italy and Spain. Sample material is recorded as cDNA or gDNA derived from T cells, B-cell-depleted T cells, or PBMCs.

Germline assignment: CDR1 ENHRY and CDR2 SYGVKD. CDR3 size: 13 residues. Trimming left V 4 bases short and J 4 bases short, with 10 bases between. Sequenced material: peripheral blood. This TCR was recovered from a young man with active or convalescent COVID-19. The genes are TRBV10-3 and TRBJ1-1; D is ambiguous. The CDR3 sequence is CAISGGLGTEAFF. The DNA for the CDR3 is TGTGCCATCAGTGGAGGACTCGGCACTGAAGCTTTCTTT.